Below, 27 T cell receptor beta chains from the same sample are listed, as sequenced in a study of T cells in Graves' hyperthyroidism and ophthalmopathy. Amplified TCR beta CDR3 regions derived from RNA transcripts. Primed by the HTBI set, a first-round RT-PCR was run on the TCR CDR3. Using its own MiXCR run on the multiplex PCR reads, TCRdb lists one record per CDR3 protein. The data show roughly 290,000 distinct CDR3 sequences, with over 15% seen just once and roughly 53% held by the top ten. Sequencing was carried out using blood. Receptors were obtained from a woman aged 55-69 years with Graves' ophthalmopathy.

This clonotype was observed many times. J is TRBJ2-3 and V is TRBV28; no firm D call. The germline gives CDR1 MDHEN, CDR2 SYDVKM. The V and J ends lost 2 bases and 8 bases respectively, with 11 bases between them. The CDR3 totals 13 residues. The CDR3 loop is CASSLETGPTQYF. CDR3 DNA: TGTGCCAGCAGTTTAGAGACCGGCCCTACGCAGTATTTT.

In its sample, this clonotype was seen many times. The genes are TRBV7-8 and TRBJ1-1, with TRBD1 matching 7 bases. Trimming removed 6 bases from V and 2 bases from J; junction bases left unmatched: 6. Germline V gives CDR1 SGHVS, CDR2 FQNEAQ. This CDR3 comprises 14 residues. The chain's CDR3 is CASRLGTANTEAFF. The CDR3 DNA sequence: TGTGCCAGCAGACTAGGGACAGCCAACACTGAAGCTTTCTTT.

The table lists this clonotype with many counts. The chain links TRBV2 to TRBJ2-7; a possible D gene is TRBD2 (6 bases). V lost 4 bases and J 0 bases, leaving 16 bases between the germline ends. This CDR3 contains 16 residues. Germline V CDR1 and CDR2: SNHLY, FYNNEI. In nucleotides, the CDR3 is TGTGCCAGCAGTGTATCAGGGTCGGGGGACTCCTACGAGCAGTACTTC. The encoded protein is CASSVSGSGDSYEQYF.

This clonotype was observed many times. J is TRBJ2-2 and V is TRBV27, with D hard to call. The CDR3 is 16 amino acids. Germline-derived CDR1 and CDR2 are MNHEY and SMNVEV (reference sequence). The ends were cut back, 5 bases at V and 6 bases at J, with 19 bases in the middle. This chain's CDR3 is CASSPTRVGIPGELFF. The CDR3 DNA follows: TGTGCCAGCAGTCCCACCCGGGTTGGAATTCCCGGGGAGCTGTTTTTT.

This clonotype showed up just a few times. This chain connects TRBV7-2 to TRBJ2-1, with 8 nucleotides matching TRBD2. With V trimmed by 2 bases and J by 0 bases, 9 bases remained unmatched. Per germline, CDR1 SGHTA and CDR2 FQGNSA. The CDR3 loop spans 18 amino acids. CDR3 in amino acids: CASSLTPRTSSSYNEQFF. The CDR3 DNA follows: TGTGCCAGCAGCTTAACCCCTAGGACTAGCAGCTCCTACAATGAGCAGTTCTTC.

Ten or more counts support this clonotype. V gene TRBV5-1 combines with J gene TRBJ2-7, with D perhaps TRBD1 (6 bases). Per the germline V gene, CDR1 is SGHRS and CDR2 is YFSETQ. Trimming cost V 0 bases and J 3 bases, with 13 bases left between them. This CDR3 comprises 15 residues. The chain's CDR3 is CASSLVQGLGYEQYF. In DNA form, the CDR3 reads TGCGCCAGCAGCTTGGTACAGGGTTTGGGCTACGAGCAGTACTTC.

This chain uses TRBV4-3 with TRBJ1-1; D ambiguous. Germline CDR1 and CDR2: LGHNA and YSLEER. The length of the CDR3 is 12 residues. The V and J ends lost 1 base and 14 bases respectively, with 14 bases between them. CDR3 DNA: TGCGCCAGCAGCCAAGGCATCGGCGGGTGCTTCTTT. Its protein is CASSQGIGGCFF.

The V gene is TRBV7-6, the J gene TRBJ1-1; D ambiguous. Germline CDR1 and CDR2: SGHVS and FNYEAQ. The CDR3 is made up of 17 amino acids. The V gene lost 0 bases and the J gene lost 0 bases, with 14 bases spanning the gap. CDR3 bases: TGTGCCAGCAGCTTAGCAGTGGGCGTCTTCATGAACACTGAAGCTTTCTTT. Translated, it gives CASSLAVGVFMNTEAFF.

This clonotype was observed at least ten times. This chain connects TRBV6-5 to TRBJ2-7, with D tentatively TRBD1 (5 bases). Germline CDR1 and CDR2: MNHEY and SVGAGI. The germline V and J ends were trimmed by 2 bases and 0 bases, with 8 bases remaining between them. The CDR3 covers 14 residues. The CDR3 DNA sequence: TGTGCCAGCAGTTACAGGGGTTTCTCCTACGAGCAGTACTTC. Protein product: CASSYRGFSYEQYF.

Many counts were recorded for this clonotype. V usage is TRBV7-6 and J usage is TRBJ2-7; weak D call: TRBD1 (6 bases). Germline CDR1 and CDR2: SGHVS and FNYEAQ. The CDR3 runs 15 residues. V lost 4 bases, J lost 4 bases, and 17 bases lay in between. The DNA of the CDR3 is TGTGCCAGCAGCTCACAACCCCGGGACAAGTACGAGCAGTACTTC. This sequence encodes CASSSQPRDKYEQYF.

The table lists this clonotype with many counts. The rearrangement links TRBV7-2 to TRBJ1-5; D is uncertain. This CDR3 contains 14 residues. Germline CDR1 reads SGHTA; CDR2 reads FQGNSA. V lost 0 bases and J lost 5, with 8 bases in between. Here the CDR3 DNA reads TGTGCCAGCAGCTTAGCGGGCAGATATCAGCCCCAGCATTTT. Translating it yields CASSLAGRYQPQHF.

This clonotype appeared many times. The J gene is TRBJ2-2, the V gene TRBV10-2, with D unclear. V lost 2 bases to trimming and J lost 7 bases, with 8 bases between them. This CDR3 contains 13 residues. Germline V CDR1 and CDR2: WSHSY, SAAADI. CDR3 bases: TGCGCCAGCAGTGAGAATCGAGGCGGGGAGCTGTTTTTT. Translating gives CASSENRGGELFF.

The sample holds many counts of this clonotype. The genes are TRBV6-1 and TRBJ2-7; D not certain. Germline CDR1 and CDR2: MNHNS and SASEGT. The CDR3 covers 13 residues. Trimming cost V 6 bases and J 2 bases, with 11 bases left between them. The CDR3 coding sequence is TGTGCCAGCAGCCGCCCGGCACCCTACGAGCAGTACTTC. Translating it yields CASSRPAPYEQYF.

This clonotype has a count of ten or more. The chain carries TRBV6-1 and TRBJ1-4, with no clear D. Trimming cost V 5 bases and J 0 bases, with 10 bases left between them. This CDR3 is built from 15 residues. CDR1 and CDR2 from the germline V gene are MNHNS and SASEGT. The CDR3 region is CASSWHLTTNEKLFF. The CDR3, as DNA: TGTGCCAGCAGTTGGCACCTCACAACTAATGAAAAACTGTTTTTT.

This clonotype was counted at least ten times. CDR3 coding DNA: TGTGCCAGCAGTCCGAGCGGGACAGGGGGCTTAGAGACCCAGTACTTC. This translates into CASSPSGTGGLETQYF. The V gene is TRBV6-2 or TRBV6-3, the J gene TRBJ2-5; TRBD1 agrees at 12 bases. The junction had 8 bases not matched to a gene; V was cut back by 5 bases and J by 4 bases. Germline CDR1 is MNHEY and CDR2 is SVGEGT. The CDR3 is 16 amino acids.

The V gene is TRBV7-6, the J gene TRBJ2-2; 7 positions match TRBD2. This CDR3 region has 15 residues. The trim removed 5 bases at V and 1 base at J, leaving 4 bases unmatched. Germline-derived CDR1 and CDR2 are SGHVS and FNYEAQ. Here the CDR3 reads CASSRSGQNTGELFF. The CDR3, as DNA: TGTGCCAGCAGCCGTAGCGGGCAGAACACCGGGGAGCTGTTTTTT.

CDR3 DNA sequence: TGTGCCTCGGGGGCTTGGGACACTGAAGCTTTCTTT. Its translation: CASGAWDTEAFF. J is TRBJ1-1 and V is TRBV19, with D maybe TRBD1 (6 bases). The CDR3 covers 12 residues. Trimming removed 11 bases from V and 3 bases from J, with 13 bases in between. CDR1 LNHDA and CDR2 SQIVND come from the germline V gene (reference sequence).

The chain recombines TRBV9 with TRBJ1-3; D not resolved. CDR1 and CDR2 from the germline V gene are SGDLS and YYNGEE. The CDR3 length is 15 residues. Deletions cut 1 base from V and 4 bases from J, with 12 bases between. The chain's CDR3 is CASSVFESAGNTIYF. As DNA, the CDR3 is TGTGCCAGCAGCGTATTTGAGAGTGCAGGAAACACCATATATTTT.

As concerns this clonotype: The junction and the germline gene differ at one end; a read error may be behind it. The chain couples TRBV12-3 or TRBV12-4 to TRBJ2-2, with D maybe TRBD1 (6 bases). The CDR3 sequence is 13 residues long. As DNA, the CDR3 is TGTGCCAGCAGCCGGGACACCTCCGGGGAACTGTTTTTT. Amino acids: CASSRDTSGELFF.

The chain has TRBV5-1 and TRBJ2-1, with TRBD1 matching over 8 bases. Germline values: CDR1 SGHRS, CDR2 YFSETQ. The trim removed 0 bases at V and 4 bases at J, leaving 6 bases unmatched. This CDR3 comprises 16 residues. CDR3 in DNA: TGCGCCAGCAGCTTGGGACAGGGGAATATGTACAATGAGCAGTTCTTC. Its protein product is CASSLGQGNMYNEQFF. Looking up the rest from reference TRBV5-1 and TRBJ2-1 gives the full variable domain: KAGVTQTPRYLIKTRGQQVTLSCSPISGHRSVSWYQQTPGQGLQFLFEYFSETQRNKGNFPGRFSGRQFSNSRSEMNVSTLELGDSALYLCASSLGQGNMYNEQFFGPGTRLTVL.

This clonotype was detected a few times. A much larger clone lies one base from this, so it may be a read error. The genes are TRBV2 and TRBJ1-2, with D possibly TRBD1 on 5 matching bases. Germline values: CDR1 SNHLY, CDR2 FYNNEI. This CDR3 comprises 15 residues. The V end lost 5 bases, the J end lost 5 bases, and 18 bases lay between the germline ends. The CDR3 here is CASSFRGGPLYGYTF. DNA of the CDR3: TGTGCCAGCAGTTTCCGGGGCGGACCTTTATATGGCTACACCTTC.

V gene TRBV5-1 combines with J gene TRBJ1-4; a possible D gene is TRBD1 (6 bases). Germline CDR1 SGHRS, CDR2 YFSETQ. The CDR3 consists of 17 residues. V was pared by 0 bases and J by 8 bases, with 20 bases between. CDR3: CASSLVGGPGTPEKLFF. The CDR3, as DNA: TGCGCCAGCAGCTTGGTGGGGGGACCCGGGACACCCGAAAAACTGTTTTTT.

This clonotype showed up many times. This sequence joins TRBV3-1 and TRBJ2-7; 13 nucleotides line up with TRBD2. Losses at the gene ends were 3 bases for V and 7 bases for J; bases not matched to a gene: 3. The CDR3 has 14 amino acids. CDR1 and CDR2 (germline): LGHDT, YNNKEL (reference sequence). CDR3 nucleotide sequence: TGTGCCAGCAGCCATGGACTAGCGGGAGTAGAGCAGTACTTC. It translates to CASSHGLAGVEQYF.

There are many counts of this clonotype. The chain is built from TRBV20-1 and TRBJ1-2; 8 bases are shared with TRBD1. Germline CDR1 DFQATT, CDR2 SNEGSKA (reference sequence). V was clipped by 6 bases and J by 6 bases; unmatched bases: 15. The CDR3 consists of 15 residues. The CDR3 spells CSATPGQVYSDGYTF. The CDR3 DNA follows: TGCAGTGCGACACCGGGACAGGTCTATTCTGATGGCTACACCTTC.

The rearrangement joins TRBV9 to TRBJ1-5; no definite D call. Germline CDR1 is SGDLS and CDR2 is YYNGEE. V lost 4 bases, J lost 5 bases, and 13 bases lay in between. The CDR3 has 14 amino acids. CDR3: CASSNVATDQPQHF. The CDR3 DNA is TGTGCCAGCAGCAACGTCGCCACGGATCAGCCCCAGCATTTT. Complete variable domain (other parts from reference TRBV9 and TRBJ1-5): DSGVTQTPKHLITATGQRVTLRCSPRSGDLSVYWYQQSLDQGLQFLIQYYNGEERAKGNILERFSAQQFPDLHSELNLSSLELGDSALYFCASSNVATDQPQHFGDGTRLSIL.

A few counts support this clonotype. The rearrangement uses TRBV7-9 and TRBJ1-5; no reliable D call. CDR3 length: 13 amino acids. V shed 4 bases and J shed 10 bases, with 14 bases lying between them. Per the germline V gene, CDR1 is SEHNR and CDR2 is FQNEAQ (reference sequence). Written as DNA, the CDR3 is TGTGCCAGCAGCTCCGAGGGAGGCCGCCCCCAGCATTTT. Amino acid sequence: CASSSEGGRPQHF. The variable domain in full, with the rest retrieved from reference TRBV7-9 and TRBJ1-5, is DTGVSQNPRHKITKRGQNVTFRCDPISEHNRLYWYRQTLGQGPEFLTYFQNEAQLEKSRLLSDRFSAERPKGSFSTLEIQRTEQGDSAMYLCASSSEGGRPQHFGDGTRLSIL.

The chain couples TRBV20-1 to TRBJ2-5; tentative D call: TRBD2 (5 bases). The CDR3 extends over 12 amino acids. The germline V gene has CDR1 DFQATT and CDR2 SNEGSKA (reference sequence). Trimming cost V 3 bases and J 1 base, with 6 bases left between them. CDR3 in DNA: TGCAGTGCTAGGACTATCCAAGAGACCCAGTACTTC. Amino acid sequence: CSARTIQETQYF.